This T cell receptor (beta chain) was found in a study of blood T cell repertoires in COVID-19. About the study: T cells, B-cell-depleted T cells, or PBMCs supplied cDNA or gDNA.

Individuals aged roughly 18 to 90 years were recruited from fewer than 25 US areas. Donors were grouped by their self-reported clinical history. The repertoire was sequenced with immunoSEQ multiplex PCR; TCRdb's copy has only in-frame clones and lacks some. The sample includes roughly 300,000 clones, roughly 87% of them seen just once. CDR1 and CDR2 (germline): SSHAT, FNYEAQ (reference sequence). The CDR3 has 15 amino acids. The ends lost 5 bases at V and 0 bases at J; junction bases unmatched: 5. This receptor was obtained from a woman aged 25 to 39 who had recovered from COVID-19. V gene TRBV7-7 combines with J gene TRBJ2-3; 7 bases match TRBD1. The sequencing sample was made of PBMCs or T cells enriched from blood (not recorded which). CDR3 amino acids: CASSPRTGSTDTQYF. Written as DNA, the CDR3 is TGTGCCAGCAGCCCCCGGACAGGTAGCACAGATACGCAGTATTTT.